The 27 T cell receptor beta chains given below trace back to one sample, sequenced in a study of tumor-infiltrating lymphocytes in primary liver carcinoma. From approximately 500 ng total RNA, TCR beta cDNA was generated with a primer in the constant region. Construction of TCR beta libraries relied on three successive nested multiplex PCR rounds employing slightly modified ARM-PCR. TRBV1-TRBV30 forward and Cbeta reverse primers drove the first two roughly 10-cycle rounds. TCRdb ran MiXCR on the multiplex PCR reads and lists one entry per CDR3 protein. The sample has some 110,000 distinct CDR3 sequences, 60% to 80% seen once. DNA and RNA were both co-extracted from about 19-30 mg of bulk tissue that had not been sorted. Sequenced input: liver tumor tissue from sampling region 3. Sample subset: tumor region T3, left-lateral pole. The source of these receptors is a woman in her fifties or sixties with primary liver carcinoma and hepatitis B virus infection.

As to this clonotype: The junction departs from the called germline gene at one end, perhaps through a read error. This rearrangement joins TRBV6-5 to TRBJ2-5; the D gene could be TRBD1 or TRBD2 (5 bases each). Germline CDR1 is MNHEY and CDR2 is SVGAGI. The CDR3 contains 13 residues. CDR3: CASRATWTGTQHF. The CDR3, as DNA: TGTGCCAGCAGGGCCACATGGACGGGGACCCAGCACTTC.

A note on this clonotype: Germline is not matched at one junction end, which may reflect a read error. V usage is TRBV19 and J usage is TRBJ1-5, with 7 nucleotides matching TRBD1. The V gene's germline CDR1 is LNHDA and CDR2 SQIVND (reference sequence). The CDR3 is made up of 14 amino acids. CDR3 nucleotide sequence: TGTGCCTCCCGATCCAGGGACAGCAGTCAGCCCCAGCATTTT. Its protein is CASRSRDSSQPQHF.

As regards this clonotype: A much larger clone differs by one base, so this may be a read error. The rearrangement uses TRBV6-6 and TRBJ2-3, with D unclear. Trimming took off 2 bases at V and 6 bases at J, with 18 bases between the two ends. The CDR3 is made up of 16 amino acids. Germline assignment: CDR1 MNHNY and CDR2 SVGAGI (reference sequence). The CDR3 reads CASSYTVQVSGDTQYF. The CDR3 nucleotides are TGTGCCAGCAGTTACACCGTTCAGGTGTCTGGGGATACGCAGTATTTT.

On this clonotype: The CDR3 end shows no conserved phenylalanine or tryptophan, and so a read error is likely. The chain links TRBV11-2 to TRBJ2-7; no reliable D call. CDR1 and CDR2 (germline): SGHAT, FQNNGV. The CDR3 length is 14 residues. V gave up 5 bases and J gave up 1 base, with 12 bases separating them. The CDR3 region has the DNA TGTGCCAGCAGCACGCCTAGGCCTTCCTACGAGCAGTACTCC. Residues: CASSTPRPSYEQYS.

This clonotype was recorded at least ten times. The V and J genes are TRBV5-4 and TRBJ2-3; D not resolved. This CDR3 has 13 amino acids. CDR1 is SGHNT and CDR2 is YYREEE in the germline V gene (reference sequence). Trimming removed 4 bases from V and 3 bases from J, with 9 bases in between. The CDR3 DNA sequence: TGTGCCAGCAGCGAGGAATTTACAGATACGCAGTATTTT. Protein product: CASSEEFTDTQYF.

The chain couples TRBV6-1 to TRBJ2-1; 7 nucleotides align to TRBD1. Germline V gives CDR1 MNHNS, CDR2 SASEGT. V lost 6 bases to trimming and J lost 6 bases; unmatched junction nucleotides: 8. This CDR3 contains 14 residues. Here the CDR3 reads CASRGGWQGNEQFF. CDR3 nucleotides: TGTGCCAGCAGAGGGGGCTGGCAGGGCAATGAGCAGTTCTTC.

On this clonotype: This is likely a read error, given that the CDR3 carries no conserved phenylalanine or tryptophan at its end. J is TRBJ2-7 and V is TRBV11-2; possible D gene TRBD2, 6 bases. The V gene's germline CDR1 is SGHAT and CDR2 FQNNGV. This CDR3 has 14 amino acids. The germline V and J ends were trimmed by 10 bases and 5 bases, with 21 bases remaining between them. The CDR3 spells CATIHQRAGDEQYL. CDR3 sequence (DNA): TGTGCCACCATCCACCAGAGAGCGGGTGACGAGCAGTACCTC.

As to this clonotype: At one end the junction does not follow the germline gene, possibly because of a read error. V gene TRBV12-3 or TRBV12-4 combines with J gene TRBJ2-3; D not certain. The CDR3 spans 11 residues. In DNA form, the CDR3 reads TGTGCCAGCTGTAGAACAGATGCGCAGTATTTT. Its protein product is CASCRTDAQYF.

This clonotype appeared a few times. The chain employs TRBV2 and TRBJ2-3; D not certain. The germline V and J ends were trimmed by 6 bases and 6 bases, with 22 bases remaining between them. Germline V gene data show CDR1 as SNHLY and CDR2 as FYNNEI. This CDR3 is built from 16 residues. This chain's CDR3 is CASSASSARKEDTQYF. CDR3 nucleotides: TGTGCCAGCAGCGCGTCTTCGGCTCGGAAGGAGGATACGCAGTATTTT.

V gene TRBV11-3 combines with J gene TRBJ2-5; 8 bases agree with TRBD2. CDR1 and CDR2 from the germline V gene are SGHNT and YENEEA. CDR3 length: 15 amino acids. The CDR3 coding sequence is TGTCTCAGCAGCTTTGGGGTAGCGGGAAATGAGACCCAGTACTTC. Amino acid sequence: CLSSFGVAGNETQYF.

Worth noting for this clonotype: The conserved phenylalanine or tryptophan is not found at the CDR3 terminus, so this likely reflects a read error. The limits of the CDR3 on the DNA are not certain, so only TCRdb's listed CDR3 is given. V and J are TRBV29-1 and TRBJ2-3. Germline V gene lookup returns CDR1 SQVTM and CDR2 ANQGSEA. The length of the CDR3 is 12 amino acids, counting both ends. CDR3 in amino acids: CSVAFGTDTQYY.

Points on this clonotype: Its ends do not fully match the called genes, so a read error is possible. J is TRBJ2-2 and V is TRBV11-1, with D hard to call. CDR1 and CDR2 from the germline V gene are SGHAT and FQDESV (reference sequence). The CDR3 sequence is 14 residues long. CDR3 sequence (DNA): TGTCCCAGCAGGCCGAGCCATGACACCGGGGAGCTGTTTTTT. Amino acid sequence: CPSRPSHDTGELFF.

This clonotype was observed many times. Given the absence of the conserved phenylalanine or tryptophan at the CDR3 end, a read error is likely. The chain has TRBV11-2 and TRBJ2-2, with 9 nucleotides matching TRBD1. The CDR3 extends over 16 amino acids. CDR1 and CDR2 (germline): SGHAT, FQNNGV. V dropped 5 bases and J dropped 5; count of bases not matched to a gene: 9. The CDR3 here is CASSRATGGNTGELFS. CDR3 coding DNA: TGTGCCAGCAGCCGAGCAACAGGGGGCAATACCGGGGAGCTGTTTTCT.

With regard to this clonotype: The conserved final phenylalanine or tryptophan is absent from the CDR3, which likely points to a read error. The J gene is TRBJ2-7, the V gene TRBV28; D possibly corresponds to TRBD2 (6 bases). CDR1 is MDHEN, CDR2 SYDVKM, per germline. CDR3 length: 16 residues. CDR3 region: CANSSLEAGSSYEQYI. DNA of the CDR3: TGTGCCAACAGTTCGTTGGAGGCGGGGAGCTCCTACGAGCAGTACATC.

This clonotype turned up a few times. A much larger clone sits a single nucleotide away, making a read error possible. The J gene is TRBJ1-3, the V gene TRBV29-1; D is uncertain. Germline loops: CDR1 SQVTM, CDR2 ANQGSEA. CDR3 length: 12 amino acids. The V end lost 7 bases, the J end lost 2 bases, and 9 bases lay between the germline ends. The CDR3, as DNA: TGCAGCGCCCGGAGGGCTGGAAACACCATATATTTT. This codes for CSARRAGNTIYF.

For this clonotype: Its ends do not fully match the called genes, so a read error is possible. In DNA, the CDR3 is TGTGCCAGCAGCTCTAATAGGAACTCCTGCGAGCAGTACTTC. It codes for CASSSNRNSCEQYF. The chain has TRBV11-2 and TRBJ2-7; D remains unclear. Looked up from germline, CDR1 is SGHAT and CDR2 is FQNNGV. This CDR3 has 14 residues.

Remarks on this clonotype: At one of its ends the junction is not consistent with the germline gene, which may arise from a read error. The V and J genes are TRBV11-2 and TRBJ2-2; D is ambiguous. The CDR3 sequence is 16 residues long. Germline V lookup: CDR1 SGHAT, CDR2 FQNNGV. The CDR3 here is CASSFLSGKNTRELFF. CDR3 DNA sequence: TGTGCCAGCAGCTTCCTTAGTGGGAAAAACACCCGGGAGCTGTTTTTT.

The rearrangement joins TRBV11-3 to TRBJ2-7; TRBD2 aligns across 7 bases. The V gene's germline CDR1 is SGHNT and CDR2 YENEEA. The J segment lost 6 bases and the V segment lost 5 bases, leaving 10 bases of the junction unmatched. The CDR3 sequence is 14 residues long. DNA of the CDR3: TGTGCCAGCAGCCTGGGGGGGGAAGCCTGCGAGCAGTACTTC. It codes for CASSLGGEACEQYF.

There are many counts of this clonotype. The chain is built from TRBV6-5 and TRBJ2-3; 9 nucleotides line up with TRBD2. V dropped 6 bases and J dropped 3; count of bases not matched to a gene: 7. The CDR3 runs to 15 residues. CDR1 is MNHEY and CDR2 is SVGAGI in the germline V gene. The CDR3 DNA is TGTGCCAGCAGGTTGAGCGGGAGGATTACAGATACGCAGTATTTT. It translates to CASRLSGRITDTQYF.

This rearrangement joins TRBV10-3 to TRBJ1-6; D ambiguous. The CDR3 is made up of 13 amino acids. Trimming removed 0 bases from V and 8 bases from J, with 5 bases in between. CDR1 is ENHRY and CDR2 is SYGVKD in the germline V gene. The CDR3 DNA follows: TGTGCCATCAGTGAGTCCGGCGATTCACCCCTCCACTTT. Amino acids: CAISESGDSPLHF.

This chain links TRBV28 with TRBJ2-7, with 8 bases identical to TRBD1. Per germline, CDR1 MDHEN and CDR2 SYDVKM. This CDR3 contains 15 residues. V lost 5 bases, J lost 2 bases, and 8 bases stayed unmatched. The CDR3 DNA sequence: TGTGCCAGCAGTCCCACAGGGGGAGTAACCTACGAGCAGTACTTC. This codes for CASSPTGGVTYEQYF.

Only a few counts were recorded for this clonotype. This chain joins TRBV30 and TRBJ1-5, with D possibly being TRBD1 (5 bases). Deletions cut 3 bases from V and 5 bases from J, with 17 bases between. The CDR3 covers 15 residues. Germline V CDR1 and CDR2: GTSNPN, SVGIG (reference sequence). The CDR3 nucleotides read TGTGCCTGGAGCCGCCCGGGACGTCCCGATCAGCCCCAGCATTTT. This translates into CAWSRPGRPDQPQHF.

On this clonotype: A much larger clonotype is one base distant, so this may be a read error. V is TRBV7-8 and J is TRBJ2-5, with D possibly matching TRBD2 (6 bases). The germline CDR1 and CDR2 sequences are SGHVS and FQNEAQ. The V end lost 2 bases, the J end lost 9 bases, and 13 bases lay between the germline ends. This CDR3 comprises 13 residues. The CDR3 nucleotides read TGTGCCAGCAGCTTATTCTACGGGGAGGCCCAGTACTTC. The encoded protein is CASSLFYGEAQYF.

In the case of this clonotype: The junction shows a germline mismatch at one end, possibly a read error. For the CDR3, the DNA is TGTGTCAGCAGCTCCCGGACTAGCGGGAGGAGGAACGAGAAGTACTTC. Amino acids: CVSSSRTSGRRNEKYF. V usage is TRBV11-1 and J usage is TRBJ2-7, with TRBD2 matching 14 bases. The CDR3 loop spans 16 amino acids. CDR1 and CDR2 from the germline V gene are SGHAT and FQDESV (reference sequence).

This clonotype was counted a few times. The rearrangement uses TRBV28 and TRBJ2-3; D may correspond to TRBD1 or TRBD2 (5 bases each). The CDR3 has 18 amino acids. Germline CDR1 MDHEN, CDR2 SYDVKM. Trimming removed 3 bases from V and 0 bases from J, with 19 bases in between. The CDR3 loop is CASSLTPQGRGSTDTQYF. CDR3 sequence (DNA): TGTGCCAGCAGTTTGACGCCCCAGGGACGGGGCAGCACAGATACGCAGTATTTT.

This clonotype was counted ten times or more. The chain combines TRBV6-5 with TRBJ2-1, with D perhaps matching TRBD2 (6 bases). The CDR3 contains 14 residues. Germline CDR1 and CDR2: MNHEY and SVGAGI. The V end lost 5 bases, the J end lost 7 bases, and 15 bases lay between the germline ends. For the CDR3, the DNA is TGTGCCAGCAGTCCGGGACTCTCTAGGAATGAGCAGTTCTTC. It is translated as CASSPGLSRNEQFF.

Concerning this clonotype itself: This may be a read error, as it is one base from a much larger clone. The rearrangement joins TRBV4-1 to TRBJ2-1; D not resolved. The V end lost 1 base, the J end lost 7 bases, and 20 bases lay between the germline ends. This CDR3 comprises 17 residues. From germline, CDR1 is MGHRA and CDR2 YSYEKL. The CDR3 region has the DNA TGCGCCAGCAGCCAAGGTCTCATTATTTGGGGTGAGAATGAGCAGTTCTTC. Its translation is CASSQGLIIWGENEQFF.